A selection of T cell receptor beta chains follows, all from one sample in a study of control samples from healthy donors and cancer patients. TCRdb's table, derived via immunoSEQ multiplex PCR, lists solely in-frame clones and lacks some. The sample carries fewer than 90,000 clones, roughly 88% recorded once. Sequencing input: blood. The receptors originated from a woman in her 50s in good health. CDR3s include the opening cysteine and the closing phenylalanine or tryptophan. A D gene is named only where the DNA matches it firmly. Clone size appears in some rows only: once, few, many, or a class for an expanded clone.

v_gene	d_gene	j_gene	abundance	len	CDR3nt	CDR3aa
TRBV3-1/TRBV3-2	-	TRBJ1-2	-	13	TGTGCCAGCGTAGGGGACGGGAAGGGTGGCTACACCTTC	CASVGDGKGGYTF
TRBV3-1/TRBV3-2	-	TRBJ1-3	-	16	TGTGCCAGCAGCCAACTCCCGGGGGGCGGTGGAAACACCATATATTTT	CASSQLPGGGGNTIYF
TRBV11-2	-	TRBJ2-1	-	14	TGTGCCAGCAGCCTACTGTGGGGGGGCGATGAGCAGTTCTTC	CASSLLWGGDEQFF
TRBV19	-	TRBJ2-7	-	14	TGTGCCAGTACCTCAGGGGCCAACTCCTACGAGCAGTACTTC	CASTSGANSYEQYF
TRBV5-6	-	TRBJ2-1	-	15	TGTGCCAGCAGCTTGGCTATGGGGAGGTACAATGAGCAGTTCTTC	CASSLAMGRYNEQFF
TRBV2	-	TRBJ1-1	-	15	TGTGCCAGCAGTGAACTCCGGGGGGCGAACACTGAAGCTTTCTTT	CASSELRGANTEAFF
TRBV2	-	TRBJ1-2	few	13	TGTGCCAGCAGTGAGGGTTCAGGGTATGGCTACACCTTC	CASSEGSGYGYTF
TRBV11-3	-	TRBJ1-5	-	12	TGTGCCAGCAGCTTCTCTTCCCAGCCCCAGCATTTT	CASSFSSQPQHF
TRBV5-1	-	TRBJ2-3	-	14	TGCGCCAGCAGCGAAGGACTAACCACAGATACGCAGTATTTT	CASSEGLTTDTQYF
TRBV7-2	-	TRBJ2-7	-	14	TGTGCCAGCACCCTAAGGCCGGGCCCCTACGAGCAGTACTTC	CASTLRPGPYEQYF
TRBV12-3/TRBV12-4	-	TRBJ2-5	few	13	TGTGCCAGCAGCAAGGGGGTAGGAGAGACCCAGTACTTC	CASSKGVGETQYF
TRBV5-4	-	TRBJ2-3	-	11	TGTGCCAGCAGCTTGACGGATACGCAGTATTTT	CASSLTDTQYF
TRBV2	-	TRBJ2-7	-	15	TGTGCCAGCAATCCCGATTTGGGACGACTCTACGAGCAGTACTTC	CASNPDLGRLYEQYF
TRBV5-4	-	TRBJ1-5	-	13	TGTGCCAGCAGCTTGGCTAATACTGGGCCCCAGCATTTT	CASSLANTGPQHF
TRBV7-2	-	TRBJ2-3	once	13	TGTGCCAGCGGGCAGGGACCCACAGATACGCAGTATTTT	CASGQGPTDTQYF
TRBV6-5	-	TRBJ1-6	-	14	TGTGCCAGCGAAAGACAGCGAGGAAATTCACCCCTCCACTTT	CASERQRGNSPLHF
TRBV18	-	TRBJ1-3	-	17	TGTGCCAGCTCACCCTTTCTCGAGACAGCCTCTGGAAACACCATATATTTT	CASSPFLETASGNTIYF
TRBV7-9	-	TRBJ2-6	-	17	TGTGCCAGCAGCTTGACAGCCTTCAACTCTGGGGCCAACGTCCTGACTTTC	CASSLTAFNSGANVLTF
TRBV5-1	TRBD1	TRBJ2-3	-	16	TGCGCCAGCAGCTCCCCAGGGGGACCTAGCACAGATACGCAGTATTTT	CASSSPGGPSTDTQYF
TRBV6-5	-	TRBJ1-1	-	14	TGTGCCAGCTCTCGGGGGGGCGCGAACACTGAAGCTTTCTTT	CASSRGGANTEAFF
TRBV7-9	-	TRBJ1-2	-	12	TGTGCCAGCGCTAGGACTGGTCATGGCTACACCTTC	CASARTGHGYTF
TRBV5-1	TRBD1	TRBJ1-6	-	21	TGCGCCAGCAGCTTGCCGGACAGGGTAAAGCACTTCCGTACTACAAATTCACCCCTCCACTTT	CASSLPDRVKHFRTTNSPLHF
TRBV6-6	-	TRBJ1-5	-	14	TGTGCCAGCAGTTATCGAGTGAACGGCCAGCCCCAGCATTTT	CASSYRVNGQPQHF